The 30 T cell receptor beta chains given below trace back to one sample, sequenced in a study of OX40 agonist ivuxolimab in advanced cancers. TCRdb's table, derived via immunoSEQ multiplex PCR, lists solely in-frame clones and lacks some. The top ten clones hold around 15% of a sample with approximately 24,000 clones, around three quarters of them seen once. The sequencing used CD4+ or CD8+ T cells sorted from blood, collected in a trial of the OX40 agonist ivuxolimab. These TCRs come from an adult with an advanced solid tumor such as melanoma, head and neck, liver or kidney cancer.

The rearrangement joins TRBV7-3 to TRBJ2-2, with D perhaps TRBD1 (5 bases). CDR3 size: 14 residues. Trimming left V 5 bases short and J 1 base short, with 8 bases between. Germline assignment: CDR1 SGHTA and CDR2 FQGTGA. The CDR3 DNA reads as TGTGCCAGCAGCCCCAGGGAGAACACCGGGGAGCTGTTTTTT. Its translation: CASSPRENTGELFF. Variable domain in full (rest from reference TRBV7-3 and TRBJ2-2): GAGVSQTPSNKVTEKGKYVELRCDPISGHTALYWYRQSLGQGPEFLIYFQGTGAADDSGLPNDRFFAVRPEGSVSTLKIQRTERGDSAVYLCASSPRENTGELFFGEGSRLTVL.

The chain employs TRBV2 and TRBJ2-2; 15 nucleotides match TRBD2. Unmatched junction bases numbered 17, after V lost 11 bases and J lost 4 bases. This CDR3 spans 19 amino acids. Germline CDR1 SNHLY, CDR2 FYNNEI. For the CDR3, the DNA is TGTGCCTTCCTCGACCCGGGACTAGCGGGGGGAACTGTCACCGGGGAGCTGTTTTTT. Its translation: CAFLDPGLAGGTVTGELFF.

CDR3 nucleotide sequence: TGCGCCAGCAGCCAGTCCAGGACTGAGGGGCAAGAGACCCAGTACTTC. Its protein is CASSQSRTEGQETQYF. This rearrangement joins TRBV4-1 to TRBJ2-5; the D gene could be TRBD1 or TRBD2 (5 bases each). V was clipped by 3 bases and J by 2 bases, with 16 bases between them. Germline CDR1 and CDR2: MGHRA and YSYEKL. The CDR3 extends over 16 amino acids.

The V call is TRBV7-8, the J call TRBJ2-1; 12 positions match TRBD2. This CDR3 is built from 16 residues. V shed 4 bases and J 6 bases; nucleotides not matched to a gene: 7. Germline values: CDR1 SGHVS, CDR2 FQNEAQ. This CDR3 is CASSSLAGGDSNEQFF. CDR3 DNA sequence: TGTGCCAGCAGCTCCCTAGCGGGGGGGGACTCCAATGAGCAGTTCTTC.

The J gene is TRBJ1-2, the V gene TRBV6-5; the D gene is possibly TRBD1 (6 bases). V lost 2 bases and J 6 bases, leaving 16 bases between the germline ends. The CDR3 has 15 amino acids. Germline V lookup: CDR1 MNHEY, CDR2 SVGAGI. This CDR3 is CASSYLGGGPDGYTF. The CDR3 DNA reads as TGTGCCAGCAGTTACCTAGGGGGGGGGCCTGATGGCTACACCTTC.

This clone is categorized as medium-sized (0.01 to 0.1%). The chain employs TRBV4-1 and TRBJ1-1, with a possible D match to TRBD1 (5 bases). Germline CDR1 and CDR2: MGHRA and YSYEKL. Trimming stripped 1 base from V and 1 base from J, with 13 bases between. The CDR3 covers 16 residues. CDR3: CASSQVLGQGNTEAFF. CDR3 nucleotides: TGCGCCAGCAGCCAAGTATTGGGTCAGGGGAACACTGAAGCTTTCTTT.

This clone occurred a few times. The rearrangement joins TRBV4-3 to TRBJ2-3; no definite D call. This CDR3 contains 15 residues. CDR1 and CDR2 (germline): LGHNA, YSLEER. Trimming left V 4 bases short and J 0 bases short, with 11 bases between. The DNA for the CDR3 is TGCGCCAGCAGCCGAGACGGGTCTAGCACAGATACGCAGTATTTT. Amino acid sequence: CASSRDGSSTDTQYF.

This rearrangement joins TRBV30 to TRBJ1-1; 10 bases line up with TRBD1. The V segment lost 8 bases and the J segment 3 bases; nucleotides outside the gene matches: 15. The CDR3 contains 16 residues. The germline gives CDR1 GTSNPN, CDR2 SVGIG (reference sequence). The CDR3 sequence is CALPRRDRGFDTEAFF. The CDR3, as DNA: TGTGCCCTCCCACGCCGGGACAGGGGTTTTGACACTGAAGCTTTCTTT.

This chain uses TRBV29-1 with TRBJ2-7; 8 nucleotides align to TRBD1. J gave up 6 bases and V 4 bases, and 8 bases lay outside the gene matches. This CDR3 has 13 residues. The germline gives CDR1 SQVTM, CDR2 ANQGSEA. The CDR3: CSVVAGGWGEQYF. Written as DNA, the CDR3 is TGCAGCGTTGTTGCAGGGGGCTGGGGCGAGCAGTACTTC.

This clone is judged medium-sized. CDR3 in DNA: TGTGCCAGCAGTCCGACAGCTATCCAAGAGACCCAGTACTTC. This gives the protein CASSPTAIQETQYF. The chain uses TRBV27 and TRBJ2-5, with D possibly TRBD1 on 5 matching bases. The germline CDR1 and CDR2 sequences are MNHEY and SMNVEV (reference sequence). This CDR3 has 14 amino acids. The V gene lost 5 bases and the J gene lost 1 base, with 11 bases spanning the gap.

V and J are TRBV6-5 and TRBJ2-1, with a possible D match to TRBD1 (5 bases). The germline V and J ends were trimmed by 0 bases and 9 bases, with 9 bases remaining between them. CDR1 and CDR2 (germline): MNHEY, SVGAGI. The CDR3 runs to 13 residues. CDR3 coding DNA: TGTGCCAGCAGTTACTCGCAGGGTAGTGAGCAGTTCTTC. It specifies CASSYSQGSEQFF.

V gene TRBV2 combines with J gene TRBJ2-3; D is ambiguous. The CDR3 sequence is 14 residues long. V lost 8 bases, J lost 0 bases, and 12 bases lay in between. In germline, CDR1 is SNHLY, CDR2 FYNNEI. The CDR3 sequence is CASPSPTSTDTQYF. The CDR3 bases are TGTGCCAGCCCGTCCCCGACTAGCACAGATACGCAGTATTTT.

The chain recombines TRBV7-9 with TRBJ2-7, with TRBD1 matching over 10 bases. This CDR3 region has 15 residues. V lost 4 bases, J lost 5 bases, and 8 bases stayed unmatched. The germline V gene encodes CDR1 SEHNR and CDR2 FQNEAQ (reference sequence). The CDR3 nucleotides read TGTGCCAGCAGCTCCAGACAGGGGGCTCTCAACGAGCAGTACTTC. Translation gives CASSSRQGALNEQYF.

The chain employs TRBV6-5 and TRBJ2-1, with TRBD1 matching 8 bases. The CDR3 consists of 16 residues. V shed 4 bases and J 6 bases; nucleotides not matched to a gene: 11. Germline CDR1 is MNHEY and CDR2 is SVGAGI. CDR3 nucleotides: TGTGCCAGCAGTTCCTCCCCGGGACAGGTCCTCAATGAGCAGTTCTTC. Amino acid sequence: CASSSSPGQVLNEQFF.

The rearrangement joins TRBV10-3 to TRBJ2-3; 13 bases line up with TRBD2. This CDR3 region has 16 residues. Germline V gene data show CDR1 as ENHRY and CDR2 as SYGVKD. The V and J ends lost 6 bases and 0 bases, in that order; junction bases with no gene match: 3. DNA for the CDR3: TGTGCCATCAGGGGGACTAGCGGGGCGAGCACAGATACGCAGTATTTT. Residues: CAIRGTSGASTDTQYF.

This clone was seen just once. This chain connects TRBV29-1 to TRBJ1-1; no definite D call. V was pared by 4 bases and J by 4 bases, with 7 bases between. The CDR3 sequence is 11 residues long. Per the germline V gene, CDR1 is SQVTM and CDR2 is ANQGSEA. This chain's CDR3 is CSVVQLTEAFF. Here the CDR3 DNA reads TGCAGCGTTGTGCAACTCACTGAAGCTTTCTTT.

In its sample, this clone is medium-sized. The chain carries TRBV7-2 and TRBJ2-5, with D unresolved. Germline-derived CDR1 and CDR2 are SGHTA and FQGNSA. This CDR3 is built from 14 residues. Trimming took 0 bases from V and 4 from J, leaving 9 bases between them. As DNA, the CDR3 is TGTGCCAGCAGCTTAGCAGGCCCCCTAGAGACCCAGTACTTC. Its translation: CASSLAGPLETQYF.

V usage is TRBV4-3 and J usage is TRBJ1-5; 9 positions agree with TRBD1. Unmatched junction bases numbered 8, after V lost 3 bases and J lost 2 bases. There are 17 residues in the CDR3. The germline CDR1 and CDR2 sequences are LGHNA and YSLEER. This CDR3 reads CASSQGTGNFGNQPQHF. The CDR3 coding sequence is TGCGCCAGCAGCCAGGGGACAGGGAACTTCGGCAATCAGCCCCAGCATTTT.

The chain uses TRBV7-9 and TRBJ2-7; D is tentatively TRBD1 or TRBD2 (5 bases each). Germline loops: CDR1 SEHNR, CDR2 FQNEAQ (reference sequence). V dropped 5 bases and J dropped 9 bases, with 17 bases sitting between them. This CDR3 has 13 residues. The CDR3: CASSPGPPEGQYF. The CDR3 region has the DNA TGTGCCAGCAGCCCGGGACCCCCAGAGGGGCAGTACTTC. The variable domain in full, with the rest retrieved from reference TRBV7-9 and TRBJ2-7, is DTGVSQNPRHKITKRGQNVTFRCDPISEHNRLYWYRQTLGQGPEFLTYFQNEAQLEKSRLLSDRFSAERPKGSFSTLEIQRTEQGDSAMYLCASSPGPPEGQYFGPGTRLTVT.

CDR3 coding DNA: TGTGCCAGCAGCCCCAACGAAGAGAACACTGAAGCTTTCTTT. This codes for CASSPNEENTEAFF. The chain combines TRBV4-2 with TRBJ1-1; no firm D call. V lost 4 bases to trimming and J lost 1 base, with 10 bases between them. CDR1 is LGHNA, CDR2 YNFKEQ, per germline. There are 14 residues in the CDR3.

The CDR3: CASSVGGQGSANEKLFF. In DNA form, the CDR3 reads TGTGCCAGCAGCGTAGGGGGACAGGGGAGCGCTAATGAAAAACTGTTTTTT. The chain has TRBV9 and TRBJ1-4; 10 nucleotides line up with TRBD1. The V and J ends lost 0 bases and 3 bases, in that order; junction bases with no gene match: 5. Per the germline V gene, CDR1 is SGDLS and CDR2 is YYNGEE. This CDR3 contains 17 residues.

The chain combines TRBV9 with TRBJ1-4; perhaps TRBD1 as D (5 bases). V dropped 3 bases and J dropped 8 bases, with 17 bases sitting between them. This CDR3 is 15 amino acids long. Germline V gene lookup returns CDR1 SGDLS and CDR2 YYNGEE. CDR3 sequence (DNA): TGTGCCAGCAGCGCCCGTGGGGGTTCGAGAGAAAAACTGTTTTTT. Its protein is CASSARGGSREKLFF.

The chain uses TRBV11-2 and TRBJ2-7; 8 nucleotides match TRBD1. This CDR3 has 15 residues. Germline V gene lookup returns CDR1 SGHAT and CDR2 FQNNGV. J lost 7 bases, V lost 5 bases, and 13 bases had no gene match. DNA of the CDR3: TGTGCCAGCAGCCCTGGTTGGACAGGGTCTGGAGAGCAGTACTTC. Encoded protein: CASSPGWTGSGEQYF.

The chain combines TRBV11-3 with TRBJ1-6; 10 bases are shared with TRBD1. CDR1 is SGHNT and CDR2 is YENEEA in the germline V gene. The CDR3 contains 14 residues. Trimming at V came to 6 bases and at J to 6 bases, leaving 2 bases not matched to a gene. Written as DNA, the CDR3 is TGTGCCAGCAGACGGGACAGGGGTAATTCACCCCTCCACTTT. Protein: CASRRDRGNSPLHF.

The chain carries TRBV30 and TRBJ1-2, with D perhaps TRBD1 (6 bases). Trimming took 0 bases from V and 5 from J, leaving 25 bases between them. From germline, CDR1 is GTSNPN and CDR2 SVGIG (reference sequence). The CDR3 consists of 18 residues. The CDR3 protein is CAWSVSKGAGGDGYGYTF. In nucleotides, the CDR3 is TGTGCCTGGAGTGTCTCCAAGGGAGCTGGGGGCGACGGTTATGGCTACACCTTC.

J is TRBJ2-2 and V is TRBV2, with TRBD2 matching over 8 bases. This CDR3 is built from 14 residues. V trimming: 4 bases; J trimming: 4 bases; junction bases outside the gene matches: 2. The germline V gene has CDR1 SNHLY and CDR2 FYNNEI. In DNA form, the CDR3 reads TGTGCCAGCAGTGTAGCGGGACTCACCGGGGAGCTGTTTTTT. Amino acid sequence: CASSVAGLTGELFF.

The chain carries TRBV4-3 and TRBJ2-2; tentatively, D is TRBD1 (6 bases). There are 17 residues in the CDR3. Germline V lookup: CDR1 LGHNA, CDR2 YSLEER. Trimming removed 3 bases at V and 0 bases at J, with 14 bases between. The CDR3 DNA reads as TGCGCCAGCAGCCACCTGGACAGTTTATCGAACACCGGGGAGCTGTTTTTT. Translated: CASSHLDSLSNTGELFF.

The rearrangement joins TRBV6-5 to TRBJ2-5; D not certain. CDR1 is MNHEY and CDR2 is SVGAGI in the germline V gene. The CDR3 is 14 amino acids. V was shortened by 2 bases and J by 5 bases, with 12 bases between the two germline ends. The CDR3 bases are TGTGCCAGCAGTTACGAAACCTCGGCGGAGACCCAGTACTTC. Its translation: CASSYETSAETQYF.

Within the sample, this clone is medium-sized. This chain links TRBV2 with TRBJ2-2, with D tentatively TRBD1 (5 bases). Trimming removed 6 bases at V and 8 bases at J, with 19 bases between. The CDR3 has 15 amino acids. Germline assignment: CDR1 SNHLY and CDR2 FYNNEI. CDR3 region: CASSTGELSPGELFF. The CDR3 nucleotides are TGTGCCAGCAGCACAGGCGAACTCTCACCGGGGGAGCTGTTTTTT.

The rearrangement uses TRBV4-1 and TRBJ1-5; D not certain. This CDR3 has 15 residues. CDR1 is MGHRA and CDR2 is YSYEKL in the germline V gene. V lost 1 base and J lost 4, with 11 bases in between. Written as DNA, the CDR3 is TGCGCCAGCAGCCAAGTGGGAGGGATAAATCAGCCCCAGCATTTT. Protein product: CASSQVGGINQPQHF.